One sample yielded the 21 T cell receptor beta chains listed below, sequenced in a study of blood T cell repertoires in COVID-19. TCRdb keeps only in-frame clones here, not all; method: immunoSEQ multiplex PCR. There are about 130,000 clones in the sample; about 86% occur only once, and about 18% lies in the top ten. Sequenced: peripheral blood. Receptors originate from a woman aged 45-65 years who had recovered from COVID-19.

The V gene is TRBV19, the J gene TRBJ1-6; 7 nucleotides match TRBD1. The CDR3 extends over 16 amino acids. The V gene's germline CDR1 is LNHDA and CDR2 SQIVND (reference sequence). V shed 0 bases and J 12 bases; nucleotides not matched to a gene: 11. In nucleotides, the CDR3 is TGTGCCAGTAGTATAGACGGGACAGCTCGAAATGGACCCCTCCACTTT. It yields the protein CASSIDGTARNGPLHF.

This clone occurred a few times. The CDR3 nucleotides are TGTGCCAGCTCACCATCTTGGGGCGCAGGTCAGCCCCAGCATTTT. Its translation: CASSPSWGAGQPQHF. The V and J genes are TRBV18 and TRBJ1-5; D is perhaps TRBD1 (5 bases). The V gene's germline CDR1 is KGHSH and CDR2 LQKENI. CDR3 length: 15 residues. With 2 bases removed from V and 6 bases from J, the gap between germline ends came to 14 bases.

The J gene is TRBJ1-5, the V gene TRBV6-2 or TRBV6-3; no clear D. CDR3 size: 14 residues. Germline CDR1 reads MNHEY; CDR2 reads SVGEGT. Between the trimmed V and J ends, which lost 2 bases and 4 bases, there was a span of 9 bases. CDR3 DNA: TGTGCCAGCAGTTACCTCTTATTAAATCAGCCCCAGCATTTT. Protein product: CASSYLLLNQPQHF.

This chain joins TRBV30 and TRBJ1-3; D might be TRBD1 (5 bases). In germline, CDR1 is GTSNPN, CDR2 SVGIG (reference sequence). The CDR3 loop spans 12 amino acids. V was pared by 0 bases and J by 7 bases, with 7 bases between. The CDR3 coding sequence is TGTGCCTGGAGTGTAAACAGGAACACCATATATTTT. The encoded protein is CAWSVNRNTIYF.

A single count supports this clone. The V call is TRBV18, the J call TRBJ1-5; TRBD1 is a possible D gene (5 bases). V dropped 1 base and J dropped 5 bases, with 9 bases sitting between them. The CDR3 runs to 14 residues. The germline V gene encodes CDR1 KGHSH and CDR2 LQKENI. The CDR3 loop reads CASSPQGRDQPQHF. CDR3 DNA: TGTGCCAGCTCACCACAGGGGAGGGATCAGCCCCAGCATTTT.

The chain is built from TRBV5-1 and TRBJ2-5; a weak D match, TRBD2 (6 bases). There are 15 residues in the CDR3. From germline, CDR1 is SGHRS and CDR2 YFSETQ. V lost 0 bases and J 6 bases, leaving 15 bases between the germline ends. The CDR3 loop is CASSLALASIKTQYF. CDR3 bases: TGCGCCAGCAGCTTGGCTCTAGCGAGTATCAAGACCCAGTACTTC.

V is TRBV18 and J is TRBJ2-7; D ambiguous. From germline, CDR1 is KGHSH and CDR2 LQKENI. This CDR3 spans 13 amino acids. Between the trimmed V and J ends, which lost 2 bases and 0 bases, there was a span of 5 bases. The CDR3 loop reads CASSPLSSYEQYF. The CDR3 nucleotides read TGTGCCAGCTCACCATTGAGCTCCTACGAGCAGTACTTC.

The V and J genes are TRBV28 and TRBJ2-7, with a tentative D call TRBD1 (5 bases). This CDR3 comprises 14 residues. Trimming removed 5 bases at V and 6 bases at J, with 17 bases between. Germline CDR1 is MDHEN and CDR2 is SYDVKM. CDR3: CASSPSQGTREQYF. DNA of the CDR3: TGTGCCAGCAGTCCAAGCCAGGGAACGCGCGAGCAGTACTTC.

The chain couples TRBV6-5 to TRBJ1-5; D gene unclear. With 6 bases removed from V and 0 bases from J, the gap between germline ends came to 12 bases. This CDR3 has 15 residues. In germline, CDR1 is MNHEY, CDR2 SVGAGI. The CDR3 protein is CASRLSQHSNQPQHF. CDR3 DNA sequence: TGTGCCAGCAGGCTCTCACAGCATAGCAATCAGCCCCAGCATTTT.

V and J are TRBV7-2 and TRBJ1-1; 7 positions match TRBD1. The V segment lost 2 bases and the J segment 6 bases; nucleotides outside the gene matches: 0. Per germline, CDR1 SGHTA and CDR2 FQGNSA. This CDR3 comprises 12 residues. In nucleotides, the CDR3 is TGTGCCAGCAGCTTACAGGGGGCTGAAGCTTTCTTT. It codes for CASSLQGAEAFF.

The chain links TRBV5-5 to TRBJ1-5; D is possibly TRBD1 (6 bases). The ends were cut back, 4 bases at V and 3 bases at J, with 23 bases in the middle. CDR3 length equals 18 residues. CDR1 is SGHKS and CDR2 is YYEKEE in the germline V gene (reference sequence). CDR3 sequence: CASSPGGQYAKFNQPQHF. The CDR3 region has the DNA TGTGCCAGCAGCCCTGGTGGACAGTACGCCAAATTCAATCAGCCCCAGCATTTT.

The gene calls are TRBV12-5 and TRBJ1-6, with 7 bases lining up with TRBD1. The CDR3 is 23 amino acids. The ends lost 5 bases at V and 0 bases at J; junction bases unmatched: 25. Germline V gives CDR1 LGHNT, CDR2 FRNRAP. As DNA, the CDR3 is TGTGCTAGTGGTAAGGACAGGCGAGGATTAACGGGACCAAAGATCTCCTATAATTCACCCCTCCACTTT. Translation gives CASGKDRRGLTGPKISYNSPLHF. Variable domain in full (rest from reference TRBV12-5 and TRBJ1-6): DARVTQTPRHKVTEMGQEVTMRCQPILGHNTVFWYRQTMMQGLELLAYFRNRAPLDDSGMPKDRFSAEMPDATLATLKIQPSEPRDSAVYFCASGKDRRGLTGPKISYNSPLHFGNGTRLTVT.

The rearrangement joins TRBV7-6 to TRBJ1-1, with D possibly matching TRBD1 (5 bases). The CDR3 consists of 15 residues. The V gene's germline CDR1 is SGHVS and CDR2 FNYEAQ. V lost 1 base to trimming and J lost 2 bases, with 11 bases between them. The CDR3 loop reads CASSLEGKGNTEAFF. CDR3 in DNA: TGTGCCAGCAGCTTAGAGGGGAAGGGAAACACTGAAGCTTTCTTT.

For this clone: The junction does not match germline at one end; this may be a read error. In DNA, the CDR3 is TGTGCCAGCAGTGAAGCCAGGGCAGCTGATCGCTTC. Its protein is CASSEARAADRF. The chain couples TRBV6-1 to TRBJ1-2, with TRBD1 as a possible D gene (5 bases). The germline V gene has CDR1 MNHNS and CDR2 SASEGT. CDR3 length: 12 residues.

The chain uses TRBV5-4 and TRBJ1-1; TRBD1 matches at 8 bases. Germline V gives CDR1 SGHNT, CDR2 YYREEE (reference sequence). The CDR3 runs 15 residues. Trimming cost V 2 bases and J 2 bases; bases outside gene matches: 5. The DNA of the CDR3 is TGTGCCAGCAGCTTTGAAGGGACAGGTAACACTGAAGCTTTCTTT. It encodes CASSFEGTGNTEAFF.

The chain has TRBV19 and TRBJ1-2; D call uncertain. The germline gives CDR1 LNHDA, CDR2 SQIVND (reference sequence). This CDR3 is 13 amino acids long. V was trimmed by 5 bases and J by 6 bases, leaving 13 bases between them. The CDR3 reads CASSARGRDGYTF. Here the CDR3 DNA reads TGTGCCAGTAGTGCTCGAGGTCGGGATGGCTACACCTTC.

The J gene is TRBJ2-3, the V gene TRBV15, with 7 bases matching TRBD2. The CDR3 is 14 amino acids. Germline assignment: CDR1 LNHNV and CDR2 YYDKDF (reference sequence). V gave up 5 bases and J gave up 5 bases; unmatched junction bases: 7. CDR3 nucleotide sequence: TGTGCCACCAGCCATCGGGGGGAAGGAGATACGCAGTATTTT. This codes for CATSHRGEGDTQYF.

The V call is TRBV14, the J call TRBJ2-7; D perhaps matches TRBD2 (6 bases). The CDR3 has 16 residues. V dropped 4 bases and J dropped 0 bases, with 16 bases sitting between them. Germline lookup yields CDR1 SGHDN and CDR2 FVKESK. CDR3 nucleotide sequence: TGTGCCAGCAGCCGCGGAGGGAGCTTTCTCTCCTACGAGCAGTACTTC. Amino acids: CASSRGGSFLSYEQYF. The full variable domain, its missing parts supplied by reference TRBV14 and TRBJ2-7, is EAGVTQFPSHSVIEKGQTVTLRCDPISGHDNLYWYRRVMGKEIKFLLHFVKESKQDESGMPNNRFLAERTGGTYSTLKVQPAELEDSGVYFCASSRGGSFLSYEQYFGPGTRLTVT.

V is TRBV19 and J is TRBJ1-6; D is perhaps TRBD1 (6 bases). V lost 4 bases and J lost 5, with 15 bases in between. Per the germline V gene, CDR1 is LNHDA and CDR2 is SQIVND (reference sequence). This CDR3 has 16 residues. The CDR3 nucleotides read TGTGCCAGTAGTACGGAGACAGGACGCCATAATTCACCCCTCCACTTT. This translates into CASSTETGRHNSPLHF.

This chain links TRBV19 with TRBJ2-7; 8 bases agree with TRBD1. The CDR3 covers 14 residues. V gave up 6 bases and J gave up 7 bases; unmatched junction bases: 11. The germline V gene encodes CDR1 LNHDA and CDR2 SQIVND (reference sequence). The CDR3 DNA reads as TGTGCCAGTAGGATGCGGCAGGGGGCCGGTGAGCAGTACTTC. This codes for CASRMRQGAGEQYF. Drawing the rest from reference TRBV19 and TRBJ2-7, the complete variable domain is DGGITQSPKYLFRKEGQNVTLSCEQNLNHDAMYWYRQDPGQGLRLIYYSQIVNDFQKGDIAEGYSVSREKKESFPLTVTSAQKNPTAFYLCASRMRQGAGEQYFGPGTRLTVT.

This sequence joins TRBV5-5 and TRBJ2-2; 11 bases are shared with TRBD1. Trimming took 4 bases from V and 2 from J; bases not matched to a gene: 4. The germline CDR1 and CDR2 sequences are SGHKS and YYEKEE (reference sequence). There are 16 residues in the CDR3. CDR3 protein: CASSHRTGGNTGELFF. CDR3 nucleotide sequence: TGTGCCAGCAGCCATCGGACAGGGGGCAACACCGGGGAGCTGTTTTTT.